The clone carrying this TCR beta chain has just a few counts. The antigen remains unidentified. This sample was included in a study of regulatory T cells in long-lasting Graves disease. Overall study results and limits: New patients shared fewer than 1,000 public clonotypes, and persistent patients shared more, with about 2,500.

Arm-PCR of CDR3 regions and iRepertoire HTBI primers were used to build TCR beta libraries. MiXCR, applied by TCRdb to the multiplex PCR reads, yields one record per CDR3 protein. Here the sample spans 390,000 or so distinct CDR3 sequences, roughly 25% being singletons. Time point in this sample: persistent/refractory GD, antithyroid drugs over 5 years with positive TRAb. Extracted PBMC RNA gave rise to the TCR library. This specimen consisted of peripheral blood mononuclear cells (PBMCs), obtained when the disease was refractory, from a patient treated with antithyroid drugs. The clonotype was recovered from a woman in her thirties or forties with Graves disease.

Here the CDR3 DNA reads TGCGCCAGCAGTGAGATTTCGCATACTGGGCTAGTCCGCGCCTACGAGCAGTACTTC. Protein: CASSEISHTGLVRAYEQYF. This sequence joins TRBV10-2 and TRBJ2-7; no clear D gene. The V gene's germline CDR1 is WSHSY and CDR2 SAAADI. This CDR3 spans 19 amino acids. V gave up 2 bases and J gave up 2 bases, with 25 bases separating them.